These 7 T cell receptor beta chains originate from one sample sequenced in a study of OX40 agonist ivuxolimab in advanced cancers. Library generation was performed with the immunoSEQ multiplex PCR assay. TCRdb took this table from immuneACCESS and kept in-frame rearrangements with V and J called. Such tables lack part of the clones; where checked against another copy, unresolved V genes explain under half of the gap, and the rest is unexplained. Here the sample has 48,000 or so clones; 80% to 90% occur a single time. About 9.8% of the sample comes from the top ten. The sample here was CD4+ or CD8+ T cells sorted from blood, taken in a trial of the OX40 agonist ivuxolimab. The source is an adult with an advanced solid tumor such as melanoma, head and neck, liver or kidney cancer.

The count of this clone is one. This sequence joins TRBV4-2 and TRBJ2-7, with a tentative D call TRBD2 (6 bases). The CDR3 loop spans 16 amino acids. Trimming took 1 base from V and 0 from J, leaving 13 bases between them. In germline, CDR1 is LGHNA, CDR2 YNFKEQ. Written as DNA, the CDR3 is TGTGCCAGCAGCCAAGCTCTGGACGGGAGCTCCTACGAGCAGTACTTC. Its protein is CASSQALDGSSYEQYF.

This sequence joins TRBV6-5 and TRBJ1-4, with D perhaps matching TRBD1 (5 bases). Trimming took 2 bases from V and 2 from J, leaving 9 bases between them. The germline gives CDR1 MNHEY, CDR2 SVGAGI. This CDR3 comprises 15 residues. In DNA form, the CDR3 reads TGTGCCAGCAGTTACGCGGGACGGACTAATGAAAAACTGTTTTTT. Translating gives CASSYAGRTNEKLFF.

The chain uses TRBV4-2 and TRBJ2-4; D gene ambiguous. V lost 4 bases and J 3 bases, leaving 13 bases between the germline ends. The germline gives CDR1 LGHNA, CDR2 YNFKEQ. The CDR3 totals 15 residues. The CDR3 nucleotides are TGTGCCAGCAGCCCGTTGGGGTCCAGCAAAAACATTCAGTACTTC. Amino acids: CASSPLGSSKNIQYF.

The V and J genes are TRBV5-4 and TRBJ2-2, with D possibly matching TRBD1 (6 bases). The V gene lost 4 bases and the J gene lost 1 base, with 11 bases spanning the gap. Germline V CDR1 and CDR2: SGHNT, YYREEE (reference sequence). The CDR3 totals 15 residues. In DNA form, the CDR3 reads TGTGCCAGCAGCGCCGCGGACAGGAACACCGGGGAGCTGTTTTTT. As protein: CASSAADRNTGELFF.

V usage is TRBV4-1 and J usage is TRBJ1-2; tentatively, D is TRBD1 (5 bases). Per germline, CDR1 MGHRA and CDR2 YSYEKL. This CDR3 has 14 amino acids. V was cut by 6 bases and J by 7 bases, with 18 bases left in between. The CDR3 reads CASRRIGGGGGYTF. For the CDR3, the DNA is TGCGCCAGCAGACGAATCGGGGGGGGTGGTGGCTACACCTTC.

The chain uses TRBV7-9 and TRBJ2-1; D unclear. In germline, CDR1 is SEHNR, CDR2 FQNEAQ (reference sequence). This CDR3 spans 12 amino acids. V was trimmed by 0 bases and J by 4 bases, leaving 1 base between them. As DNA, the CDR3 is TGTGCCAGCAGCTTAGCATACAATGAGCAGTTCTTC. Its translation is CASSLAYNEQFF.

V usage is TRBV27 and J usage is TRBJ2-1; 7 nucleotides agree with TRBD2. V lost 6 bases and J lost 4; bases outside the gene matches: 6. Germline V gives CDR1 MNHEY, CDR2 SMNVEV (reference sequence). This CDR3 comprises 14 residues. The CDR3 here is CASRELARYNEQFF. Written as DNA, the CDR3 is TGTGCCAGCAGGGAACTAGCGCGGTACAATGAGCAGTTCTTC.